A selection of T cell receptor beta chains follows, all from one sample in a study of siplizumab effects on memory and regulatory T cells. Method: immunoSEQ multiplex PCR; TCRdb's copy keeps in-frame clones and lacks some. Of approximately 110,000 clones listed, about 92% were seen once; the top ten hold 0.32%. The sequencing input was CD4+ T cells sorted from blood. These receptors all come from a human donor in good health. CDR3s include the opening cysteine and the closing phenylalanine or tryptophan. The order of the fields is V gene, D gene, J gene, clone size, CDR3 protein, CDR3 DNA. D genes are given only for firm matches. Clone size, where shown, is once, few, many, or a class for clones that have expanded.

TRBV6-1	.	TRBJ1-1	few	CASSERRAWNTEAFF	TGTGCCAGCAGTGAAAGAAGAGCTTGGAACACTGAAGCTTTCTTT
TRBV10-1	.	TRBJ2-5	.	CASSESRARETQYF	TGCGCCAGCAGTGAGTCTAGGGCGCGGGAGACCCAGTACTTC
TRBV5-1	.	TRBJ2-3	.	CASSSRPDTRDTQYF	TGCGCCAGCAGCTCAAGACCGGATACTCGGGATACGCAGTATTTT
TRBV5-1	TRBD1	TRBJ1-1	.	CASSSRTGGDTEAFF	TGCGCCAGCAGCTCTCGGACAGGAGGGGACACTGAAGCTTTCTTT
TRBV7-6	TRBD2	TRBJ2-6	.	CASSLRPRLAGSSGANVLTF	TGTGCCAGCAGCTTACGACCAAGACTAGCGGGGAGCTCTGGGGCCAACGTCCTGACTTTC
TRBV4-2	.	TRBJ1-5	.	CASSQDWGPHQPQHF	TGTGCCAGCAGCCAAGATTGGGGGCCTCATCAGCCCCAGCATTTT
TRBV11-2	.	TRBJ2-2	.	CASSSVSLYTGELFF	TGTGCCAGCAGCTCTGTGTCACTATACACCGGGGAGCTGTTTTTT
TRBV27	.	TRBJ2-5	once	CASRDHLPGAQYF	TGTGCCAGCAGAGACCACCTCCCGGGGGCCCAGTACTTC
TRBV5-1	.	TRBJ2-7	.	CASSLEDSSYEQYF	TGCGCCAGCAGCTTGGAGGACAGCTCCTACGAGCAGTACTTC
TRBV27	TRBD1	TRBJ2-7	.	CASSFKGASYEQYF	TGTGCCAGCAGTTTTAAGGGGGCCTCCTACGAGCAGTACTTC
TRBV5-1	.	TRBJ1-2	.	CASSLEQGLGGYTF	TGCGCCAGCAGCTTGGAACAGGGTTTAGGTGGCTACACCTTC
TRBV21-1	.	TRBJ1-6	.	CASSKGGGGHSPLHF	TGTGCCAGCAGCAAAGGGGGGGGAGGGCATTCACCCCTCCACTTT
TRBV10-3	.	TRBJ1-1	.	CATQDSMNTEAFF	TGTGCCACCCAGGACAGTATGAACACTGAAGCTTTCTTT
TRBV30	.	TRBJ1-6	.	CAWSAADNSPLHF	TGTGCCTGGAGTGCCGCCGATAATTCACCCCTCCACTTT
TRBV29-1	.	TRBJ1-2	.	CSVELNYGYTF	TGCAGCGTTGAACTTAACTATGGCTACACCTTC
TRBV9	TRBD2	TRBJ2-1	.	CASSADSGGYLYNEQFF	TGTGCCAGCAGCGCGGATAGCGGGGGGTATCTCTACAATGAGCAGTTCTTC
TRBV7-8	TRBD2	TRBJ2-7	.	CASSFGLAGAYEQYF	TGTGCCAGCAGCTTTGGTTTAGCGGGAGCCTACGAGCAGTACTTC
TRBV5-1	.	TRBJ2-1	.	CASSMESRSYNEQFF	TGCGCCAGCAGCATGGAAAGTCGCTCCTACAATGAGCAGTTCTTC
TRBV11-2	.	TRBJ1-1	.	CASSPGRGSTMNTEAFF	TGTGCCAGCAGCCCAGGGAGGGGCTCCACCATGAACACTGAAGCTTTCTTT
TRBV4-2	.	TRBJ2-1	.	CASSQGGQVGAQFF	TGTGCCAGCAGCCAAGGCGGGCAGGTAGGCGCGCAGTTCTTC
TRBV29-1	.	TRBJ2-7	.	CSVVYGTPNEQYF	TGCAGCGTGGTTTACGGGACCCCTAACGAGCAGTACTTC
TRBV7-9	.	TRBJ2-5	.	CASSLRSRETQYF	TGTGCCAGCAGCCTCCGCAGTCGGGAGACCCAGTACTTC
TRBV19	.	TRBJ2-2	.	CASTSRQRAGTGELFF	TGTGCCAGTACCTCCCGGCAGAGGGCTGGAACCGGGGAGCTGTTTTTT
TRBV28	.	TRBJ2-2	.	CASKGGANTGELFF	TGTGCCAGCAAGGGGGGGGCTAACACCGGGGAGCTGTTTTTT
TRBV25-1	.	TRBJ2-7	.	CASSVPGDYEQYF	TGTGCCAGCAGTGTGCCAGGGGATTACGAGCAGTACTTC
TRBV5-6	.	TRBJ2-1	.	CASSLDAGAEQFF	TGTGCCAGCAGCTTGGACGCCGGGGCCGAGCAGTTCTTC
TRBV9	.	TRBJ2-7	once	CASSVDRAGEQYF	TGTGCCAGCAGCGTAGACAGGGCGGGCGAGCAGTACTTC
TRBV4-1	.	TRBJ1-5	.	CASSQGGTSNQPQHF	TGCGCCAGCAGCCAAGGGGGGACTAGCAATCAGCCCCAGCATTTT
TRBV9	.	TRBJ2-3	.	CASSVQGRSTDTQYF	TGTGCCAGCAGCGTACAAGGCCGGAGCACAGATACGCAGTATTTT
TRBV4-3	.	TRBJ2-7	.	CASSQDLETLEYF	TGCGCCAGCAGCCAAGATCTCGAGACACTCGAGTACTTC
TRBV5-1	.	TRBJ2-7	.	CASSLEQGRPYEQYF	TGCGCCAGCAGCTTGGAACAGGGAAGGCCCTACGAGCAGTACTTC
TRBV4-1	TRBD1	TRBJ2-6	.	CASSPKGQSLSSGANVLTF	TGCGCCAGCAGCCCGAAGGGACAGAGCTTGAGCTCTGGGGCCAACGTCCTGACTTTC
TRBV7-6	.	TRBJ2-3	.	CASGTDTQYF	TGTGCCAGCGGCACAGATACGCAGTATTTT
TRBV7-9	.	TRBJ2-5	.	CASSRDLGIETQYF	TGTGCCAGCAGCCGGGACCTTGGGATTGAGACCCAGTACTTC
TRBV2	.	TRBJ2-2	.	CASRINRNRGTGELFF	TGTGCCAGCCGGATAAACAGGAATCGGGGCACCGGGGAGCTGTTTTTT
TRBV9	.	TRBJ1-6	.	CASSVAVRGSPLHF	TGTGCCAGCAGCGTAGCTGTCAGGGGTTCACCCCTCCACTTT
TRBV19	.	TRBJ1-4	.	CASSSRVATNEKLFF	TGTGCCAGTAGCTCCAGAGTCGCAACTAATGAAAAACTGTTTTTT
TRBV19	.	TRBJ1-1	.	CASTQTGGTEAFF	TGTGCCAGTACCCAAACGGGGGGCACTGAAGCTTTCTTT
TRBV11-3	.	TRBJ2-7	.	CASSLSGRLNEQYF	TGTGCCAGCAGCTTGAGTGGAAGATTGAACGAGCAGTACTTC
TRBV4-1	TRBD1	TRBJ2-1	.	CASSRERTGGLVNEQFF	TGCGCCAGCAGCCGGGAAAGGACAGGGGGTCTTGTCAATGAGCAGTTCTTC
TRBV9	.	TRBJ1-4	.	CASSPSGTNEKLFF	TGTGCCAGCAGCCCCAGCGGGACTAATGAAAAACTGTTTTTT
TRBV7-3	.	TRBJ2-5	once	CASSLMGETQYF	TGTGCCAGCAGCTTAATGGGGGAGACCCAGTACTTC